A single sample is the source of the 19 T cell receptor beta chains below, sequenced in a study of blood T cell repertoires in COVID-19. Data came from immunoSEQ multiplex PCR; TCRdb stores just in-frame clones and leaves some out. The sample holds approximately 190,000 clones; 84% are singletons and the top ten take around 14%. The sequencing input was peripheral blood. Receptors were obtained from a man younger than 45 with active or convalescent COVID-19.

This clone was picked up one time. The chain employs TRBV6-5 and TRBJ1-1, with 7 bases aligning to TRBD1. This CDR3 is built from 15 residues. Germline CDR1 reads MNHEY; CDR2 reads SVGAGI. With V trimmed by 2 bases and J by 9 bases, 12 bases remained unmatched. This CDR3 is CASSYQTTGKIQAFF. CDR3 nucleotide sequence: TGTGCCAGCAGTTACCAAACGACAGGGAAAATACAAGCTTTCTTT.

The chain's CDR3 is CASSPRDRGNTEAFF. The DNA for the CDR3 is TGTGCCAGCAGCCCACGGGACAGGGGGAACACTGAAGCTTTCTTT. The rearrangement uses TRBV7-8 and TRBJ1-1; 10 positions match TRBD1. The ends lost 5 bases at V and 1 base at J; junction bases unmatched: 4. The CDR3 is made up of 15 amino acids. CDR1 and CDR2 from the germline V gene are SGHVS and FQNEAQ.

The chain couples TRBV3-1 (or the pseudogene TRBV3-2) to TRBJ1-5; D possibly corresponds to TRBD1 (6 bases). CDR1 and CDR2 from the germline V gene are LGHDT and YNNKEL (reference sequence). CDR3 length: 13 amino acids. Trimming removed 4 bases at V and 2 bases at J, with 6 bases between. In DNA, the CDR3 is TGTGCCAGCAGCCGGACAGGCAATCAGCCCCAGCATTTT. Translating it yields CASSRTGNQPQHF.

CDR3 coding DNA: TGTGCCAGCAGTTACACTGCTAGCGCAGCATCCTACGAGCAGTACTTC. It yields the protein CASSYTASAASYEQYF. The rearrangement joins TRBV6-5 to TRBJ2-7; tentative D call: TRBD2 (6 bases). The CDR3 is 16 residues long. V was shortened by 2 bases and J by 1 base, with 15 bases between the two germline ends. Germline CDR1 MNHEY, CDR2 SVGAGI.

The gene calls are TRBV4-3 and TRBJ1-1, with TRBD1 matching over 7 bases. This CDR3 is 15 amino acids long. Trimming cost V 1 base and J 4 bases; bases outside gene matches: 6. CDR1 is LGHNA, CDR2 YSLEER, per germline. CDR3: CASSQGGAGGTEAFF. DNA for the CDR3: TGCGCCAGCAGCCAAGGAGGGGCAGGGGGCACTGAAGCTTTCTTT.

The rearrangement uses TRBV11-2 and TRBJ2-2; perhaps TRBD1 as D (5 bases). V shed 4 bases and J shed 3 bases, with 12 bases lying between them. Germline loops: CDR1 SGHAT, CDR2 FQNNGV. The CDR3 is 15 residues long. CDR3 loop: CASSSGIRDTGELFF. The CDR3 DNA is TGTGCCAGCAGCTCAGGGATCCGTGACACCGGGGAGCTGTTTTTT.

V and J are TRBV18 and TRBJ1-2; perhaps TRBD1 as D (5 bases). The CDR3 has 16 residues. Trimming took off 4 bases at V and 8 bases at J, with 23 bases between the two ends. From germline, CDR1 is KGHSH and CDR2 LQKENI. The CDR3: CASSRDPTTGGGGYTF. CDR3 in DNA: TGTGCCAGCTCACGGGATCCAACCACCGGCGGGGGGGGCTACACCTTC.

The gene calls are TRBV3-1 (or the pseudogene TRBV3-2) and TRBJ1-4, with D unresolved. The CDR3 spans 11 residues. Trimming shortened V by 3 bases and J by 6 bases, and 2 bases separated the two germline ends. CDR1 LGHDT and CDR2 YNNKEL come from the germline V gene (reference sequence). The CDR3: CASSHDEKLFF. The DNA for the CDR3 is TGTGCCAGCAGCCACGATGAAAAACTGTTTTTT.

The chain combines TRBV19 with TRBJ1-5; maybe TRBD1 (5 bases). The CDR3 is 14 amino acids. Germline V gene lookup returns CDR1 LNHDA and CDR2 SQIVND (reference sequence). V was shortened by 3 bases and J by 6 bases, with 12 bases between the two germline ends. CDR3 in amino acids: CASSIGGSGQPQHF. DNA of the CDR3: TGTGCCAGTAGTATCGGGGGATCGGGTCAGCCCCAGCATTTT.

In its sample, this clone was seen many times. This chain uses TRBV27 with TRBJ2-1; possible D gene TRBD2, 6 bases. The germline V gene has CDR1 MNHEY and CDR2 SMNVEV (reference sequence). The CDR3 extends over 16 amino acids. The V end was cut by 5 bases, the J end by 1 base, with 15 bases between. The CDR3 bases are TGTGCCAGCAGTCCGCGTAGCGGAGATTCCTACAATGAGCAGTTCTTC. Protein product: CASSPRSGDSYNEQFF.

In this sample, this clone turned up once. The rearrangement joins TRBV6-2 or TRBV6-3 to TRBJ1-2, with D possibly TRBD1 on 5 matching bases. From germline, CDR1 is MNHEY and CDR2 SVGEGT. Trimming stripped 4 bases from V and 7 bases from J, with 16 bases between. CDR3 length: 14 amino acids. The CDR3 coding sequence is TGTGCCAGCAGTTGGACACTCAGTGCCCCTGGCTACACCTTC. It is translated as CASSWTLSAPGYTF.

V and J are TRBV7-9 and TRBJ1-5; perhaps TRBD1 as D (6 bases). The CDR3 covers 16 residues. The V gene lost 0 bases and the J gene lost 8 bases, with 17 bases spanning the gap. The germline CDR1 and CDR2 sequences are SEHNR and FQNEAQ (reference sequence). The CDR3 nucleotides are TGTGCCAGCAGCTTAGCTCGAAACGACAGGCCCGAGCCCCAGCATTTT. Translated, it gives CASSLARNDRPEPQHF.

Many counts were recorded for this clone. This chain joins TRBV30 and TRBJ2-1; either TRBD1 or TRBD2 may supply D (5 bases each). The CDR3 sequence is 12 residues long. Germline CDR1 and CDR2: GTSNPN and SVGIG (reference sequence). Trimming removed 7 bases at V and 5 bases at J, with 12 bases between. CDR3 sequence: CASGRANNEQFF. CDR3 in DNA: TGTGCCTCGGGGCGGGCCAACAATGAGCAGTTCTTC.

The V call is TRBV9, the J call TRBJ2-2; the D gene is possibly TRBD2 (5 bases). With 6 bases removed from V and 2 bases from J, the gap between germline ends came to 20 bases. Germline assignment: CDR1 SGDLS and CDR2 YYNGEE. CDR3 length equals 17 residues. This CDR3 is CASTSRDWAGNTGELFF. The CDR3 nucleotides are TGTGCCAGCACCTCCCGGGATTGGGCGGGTAACACCGGGGAGCTGTTTTTT.

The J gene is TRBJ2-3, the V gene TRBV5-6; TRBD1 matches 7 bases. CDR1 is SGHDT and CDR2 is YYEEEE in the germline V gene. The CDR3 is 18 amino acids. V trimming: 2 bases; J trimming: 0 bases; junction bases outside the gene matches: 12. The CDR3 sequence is CASSFRPPDRFSTDTQYF. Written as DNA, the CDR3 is TGTGCCAGCAGCTTTCGACCCCCGGACAGGTTTAGCACAGATACGCAGTATTTT.

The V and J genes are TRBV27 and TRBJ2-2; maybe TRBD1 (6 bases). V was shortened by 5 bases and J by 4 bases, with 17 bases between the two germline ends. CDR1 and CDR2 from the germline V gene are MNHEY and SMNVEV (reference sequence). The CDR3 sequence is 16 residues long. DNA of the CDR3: TGTGCCAGCAGTCCAACAACAGGGTTTGGCACCGGGGAGCTGTTTTTT. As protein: CASSPTTGFGTGELFF.

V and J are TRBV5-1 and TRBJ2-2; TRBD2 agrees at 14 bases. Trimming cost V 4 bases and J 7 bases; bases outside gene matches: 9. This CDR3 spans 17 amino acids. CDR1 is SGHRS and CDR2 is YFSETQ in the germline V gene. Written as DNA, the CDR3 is TGCGCCAGCAGCCCAAAGGGACTAGCGGGAGTCTTCGGGGAGCTGTTTTTT. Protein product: CASSPKGLAGVFGELFF.

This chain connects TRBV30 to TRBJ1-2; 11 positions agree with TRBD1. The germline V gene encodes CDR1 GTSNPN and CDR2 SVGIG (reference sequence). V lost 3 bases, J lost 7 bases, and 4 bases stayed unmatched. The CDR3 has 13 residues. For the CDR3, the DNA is TGTGCCTGGAGCTGGACAGGGGGCTCTGGCTACACCTTC. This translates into CAWSWTGGSGYTF.

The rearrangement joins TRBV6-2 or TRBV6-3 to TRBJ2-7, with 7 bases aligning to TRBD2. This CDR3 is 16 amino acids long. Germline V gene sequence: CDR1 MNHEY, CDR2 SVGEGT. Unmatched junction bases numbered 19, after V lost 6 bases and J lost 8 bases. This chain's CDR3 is CASSDSTTSSGGKQYF. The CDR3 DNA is TGTGCCAGCAGCGATAGCACGACTAGCTCCGGGGGGAAGCAGTACTTC.